This passage covers 30 T cell receptor beta chains from one sample sequenced in a study of T cells in Graves' hyperthyroidism and ophthalmopathy. The source material, RNA transcripts, was used to amplify TCR beta CDR3 regions. TCR CDR3 regions were first amplified by RT-PCR with HTBI primers. TCRdb analysed the multiplex PCR reads with MiXCR anew, one entry per CDR3 protein. This table has 300,000 to 400,000 distinct CDR3 sequences, roughly 14% appearing once. Material for sequencing was blood. The origin of the receptors is a woman aged 55 to 70 with Graves' hyperthyroidism.

This clonotype was detected a few times. CDR3 sequence: CASSSGKTGIYGYTF. Written as DNA, the CDR3 is TGCGCCAGCAGCTCAGGAAAGACAGGGATCTATGGCTACACCTTC. The chain links TRBV5-1 to TRBJ1-2, with 7 bases fitting TRBD1. The CDR3 contains 15 residues. V was pared by 3 bases and J by 4 bases, with 9 bases of the junction left unmatched. The germline V gene encodes CDR1 SGHRS and CDR2 YFSETQ.

There are many counts of this clonotype. J is TRBJ2-1 and V is TRBV12-3 or TRBV12-4; TRBD2 agrees at 12 bases. The CDR3 runs 13 residues. Germline trimming cut 7 bases from V and 11 bases from J; bases unmatched to any gene: 6. Here the CDR3 reads CASTMTSGRQQFF. Here the CDR3 DNA reads TGTGCCAGCACCATGACTAGCGGGAGACAGCAGTTCTTC.

V and J are TRBV5-1 and TRBJ1-1; TRBD1 matches 9 bases. Germline CDR1 and CDR2: SGHRS and YFSETQ. The J segment lost 4 bases and the V segment lost 3 bases, leaving 1 base of the junction unmatched. The CDR3 totals 13 residues. CDR3 in DNA: TGCGCCAGCAGCTGGGGACAGGGCACTGAAGCTTTCTTT. Its translation: CASSWGQGTEAFF.

This clonotype has ten or more counts. This rearrangement joins TRBV12-3 or TRBV12-4 to TRBJ2-1; unclear D gene. This CDR3 is 15 amino acids long. The germline V and J ends were trimmed by 6 bases and 2 bases, with 14 bases remaining between them. For the CDR3, the DNA is TGTGCCAGCAGCCAGGACCGATCCCCCTACAATGAGCAGTTCTTC. Translated: CASSQDRSPYNEQFF.

This clonotype was recorded many times. The V and J genes are TRBV2 and TRBJ2-7; 7 positions agree with TRBD1. The CDR3 totals 15 residues. The J segment lost 4 bases and the V segment lost 1 base, leaving 7 bases of the junction unmatched. CDR1 is SNHLY, CDR2 FYNNEI, per germline. This CDR3 is CASSEGEGGVYEQYF. The CDR3 coding sequence is TGTGCCAGCAGTGAAGGGGAAGGGGGCGTTTACGAGCAGTACTTC.

This clonotype was recorded at least ten times. The CDR3 DNA follows: TGCGCCAGCAGCTTGTGGGGGTCCGGCACTGAAGCTTTCTTT. It encodes CASSLWGSGTEAFF. The rearrangement uses TRBV5-1 and TRBJ1-1; the D gene is possibly TRBD1 (5 bases). The CDR3 totals 14 residues. Per the germline V gene, CDR1 is SGHRS and CDR2 is YFSETQ. Trimming removed 1 base from V and 4 bases from J, with 11 bases in between.

This clonotype was picked up many times. The genes are TRBV27 and TRBJ1-2; a weak D match, TRBD1 (5 bases). The V and J ends lost 7 bases and 8 bases respectively, with 26 bases between them. The CDR3 has 16 amino acids. Germline CDR1 reads MNHEY; CDR2 reads SMNVEV (reference sequence). CDR3 nucleotides: TGTGCCAGCAAGAGTCTCCTTTTACAAGGAGGGACCGGCTACACCTTC. It is translated as CASKSLLLQGGTGYTF.

V gene TRBV11-2 combines with J gene TRBJ2-7; possible D gene TRBD2, 5 bases. The CDR3 spans 15 residues. The V gene's germline CDR1 is SGHAT and CDR2 FQNNGV. Trimming pared 5 bases from V and 5 bases from J, leaving 19 bases between. Written as DNA, the CDR3 is TGTGCCAGCAGCCTATGGACTCCTGGAGGAGACGAGCAGTACTTC. Encoded protein: CASSLWTPGGDEQYF.

The sample holds many counts of this clonotype. The chain carries TRBV2 and TRBJ2-1; TRBD2 aligns across 9 bases. There are 15 residues in the CDR3. V shed 4 bases and J 3 bases; nucleotides not matched to a gene: 4. Per germline, CDR1 SNHLY and CDR2 FYNNEI. CDR3 residues: CASSVSGRGYNEQFF. The CDR3 DNA is TGTGCCAGCAGTGTTAGCGGGAGAGGCTACAATGAGCAGTTCTTC.

This clonotype occurred many times. The DNA for the CDR3 is TGTGCCAGCAGCTCCACCCCCTACGAGCAGTACTTC. It translates to CASSSTPYEQYF. The V call is TRBV9, the J call TRBJ2-7; D remains unclear. V was shortened by 4 bases and J by 2 bases, with 7 bases between the two germline ends. This CDR3 is 12 amino acids long. The germline V gene has CDR1 SGDLS and CDR2 YYNGEE.

This clonotype was observed at least ten times. V gene TRBV6-1 combines with J gene TRBJ2-7; 10 bases match TRBD2. The germline CDR1 and CDR2 sequences are MNHNS and SASEGT. The V segment lost 5 bases and the J segment 2 bases; nucleotides outside the gene matches: 6. The CDR3 is made up of 15 amino acids. CDR3 in DNA: TGTGCCAGCAGTTGGTTAGCGGGAGGCCCCTACGAGCAGTACTTC. This gives the protein CASSWLAGGPYEQYF.

This clonotype occurred many times. This chain connects TRBV7-9 to TRBJ2-7; 9 bases line up with TRBD1. With V trimmed by 3 bases and J by 5 bases, 5 bases remained unmatched. This CDR3 is 14 amino acids long. The germline CDR1 and CDR2 sequences are SEHNR and FQNEAQ (reference sequence). The CDR3 here is CASSFDRGSNEQYF. CDR3 bases: TGTGCCAGCAGCTTCGACAGGGGGAGTAACGAGCAGTACTTC.

In the case of this clonotype: An end of the junction does not agree with germline; a read error may underlie this. This rearrangement joins TRBV6-1 to TRBJ2-1; D gene unclear. Germline V CDR1 and CDR2: MNHNS, SASEGT. The CDR3 contains 13 residues. For the CDR3, the DNA is TGTGCCGGCAGTGAAGCGCTTAGAAATGAGCAGTTCTTC. Residues: CAGSEALRNEQFF.

This clonotype was seen a few times. This CDR3 reads CASSDRDLGNTIYF. CDR3 nucleotides: TGTGCCAGCTCCGACCGGGACTTGGGAAACACCATATATTTT. The chain is built from TRBV18 and TRBJ1-3; D is possibly TRBD1 (5 bases). Per germline, CDR1 KGHSH and CDR2 LQKENI. V dropped 6 bases and J dropped 4 bases, with 13 bases sitting between them. CDR3 length equals 14 residues.

This clonotype showed up many times. The rearrangement joins TRBV5-6 to TRBJ1-4, with D maybe TRBD1 (6 bases). The germline CDR1 and CDR2 sequences are SGHDT and YYEEEE. This CDR3 contains 15 residues. V was pared by 4 bases and J by 7 bases, with 17 bases between. The CDR3 sequence is CASSAWDTSSEKLFF. In DNA form, the CDR3 reads TGTGCCAGCAGCGCCTGGGACACTAGTTCTGAAAAACTGTTTTTT.

At least ten counts were recorded for this clonotype. The chain couples TRBV29-1 to TRBJ2-4, with D possibly matching TRBD1 (6 bases). V lost 3 bases to trimming and J lost 0 bases, with 24 bases between them. Germline V CDR1 and CDR2: SQVTM, ANQGSEA. This CDR3 has 19 residues. In DNA form, the CDR3 reads TGCAGCGTTGACCATTCCAGGGACACGCTTAAACTAGCCAAAAACATTCAGTACTTC. Translated, it gives CSVDHSRDTLKLAKNIQYF. The variable domain in full, completed from reference TRBV29-1 and TRBJ2-4, reads SAVISQKPSRDICQRGTSLTIQCQVDSQVTMMFWYRQQPGQSLTLIATANQGSEATYESGFVIDKFPISRPNLTFSTLTVSNMSPEDSSIYLCSVDHSRDTLKLAKNIQYFGAGTRLSVL.

The table lists this clonotype with many counts. This chain links TRBV19 with TRBJ2-1, with D perhaps TRBD2 (6 bases). The V gene's germline CDR1 is LNHDA and CDR2 SQIVND (reference sequence). The CDR3 is made up of 13 amino acids. V lost 1 base, J lost 6 bases, and 7 bases lay in between. CDR3 DNA sequence: TGTGCCAGTAGTATAGGGAGGGTCAATGAGCAGTTCTTC. This codes for CASSIGRVNEQFF.

This clonotype was counted ten times or more. The V call is TRBV5-4, the J call TRBJ1-1, with a possible D match to TRBD1 (5 bases). The CDR3 consists of 16 residues. Deletions cut 4 bases from V and 6 bases from J, with 22 bases between. Per the germline V gene, CDR1 is SGHNT and CDR2 is YYREEE (reference sequence). In nucleotides, the CDR3 is TGTGCCAGCAGCCAGGGATTGGGGGGTCTCAACGCTGAAGCTTTCTTT. Translation gives CASSQGLGGLNAEAFF. The complete variable domain, with remaining parts taken from reference TRBV5-4 and TRBJ1-1, reads ETGVTQSPTHLIKTRGQQVTLRCSSQSGHNTVSWYQQALGQGPQFIFQYYREEENGRGNFPPRFSGLQFPNYSSELNVNALELDDSALYLCASSQGLGGLNAEAFFGQGTRLTVV.

This clonotype has ten or more counts. The chain employs TRBV20-1 and TRBJ2-3; tentatively, D is TRBD1 or TRBD2 (7 bases each). The germline CDR1 and CDR2 sequences are DFQATT and SNEGSKA (reference sequence). The CDR3 runs to 14 residues. Between the trimmed V and J ends, which lost 6 bases and 0 bases, there was a span of 13 bases. The DNA for the CDR3 is TGCAGTGCCACAGGGGAGGGGAGCACAGATACGCAGTATTTT. It translates to CSATGEGSTDTQYF.

This clonotype has a count of ten or more. This chain uses TRBV30 with TRBJ1-2, with unresolved D. CDR3 size: 14 residues. Germline V gene sequence: CDR1 GTSNPN, CDR2 SVGIG (reference sequence). The V and J ends lost 0 bases and 2 bases respectively, with 10 bases between them. Written as DNA, the CDR3 is TGTGCCTGGAGTGTACCGGGGATCAACTATGGCTACACCTTC. It specifies CAWSVPGINYGYTF.

This clonotype occurred many times. The chain links TRBV27 to TRBJ2-1, with D possibly being TRBD2 (5 bases). Deletions cut 6 bases from V and 6 bases from J, with 18 bases between. CDR1 and CDR2 (germline): MNHEY, SMNVEV (reference sequence). There are 15 residues in the CDR3. CDR3 residues: CASSLPGEWGNEQFF. The CDR3 DNA is TGTGCCAGCAGCCTCCCTGGGGAGTGGGGCAATGAGCAGTTCTTC.

This clonotype showed up just a few times. The V and J genes are TRBV20-1 and TRBJ2-7; TRBD2 agrees at 7 bases. With 1 base clipped from V and 5 bases from J, the junction kept 8 bases outside the gene matches. The germline gives CDR1 DFQATT, CDR2 SNEGSKA (reference sequence). There are 14 residues in the CDR3. The CDR3 coding sequence is TGCAGTGCTAGAGTGGGCGGGAGCTCGGACGAGCAGTACTTC. This gives the protein CSARVGGSSDEQYF.

This chain links TRBV5-4 with TRBJ2-1, with 10 bases matching TRBD1. The V and J ends lost 2 bases and 8 bases, in that order; junction bases with no gene match: 13. CDR1 and CDR2 (germline): SGHNT, YYREEE (reference sequence). The CDR3 has 17 amino acids. This CDR3 is CASSLWLMGQGSDEQFF. The CDR3 bases are TGTGCCAGCAGCTTATGGCTTATGGGACAGGGGTCGGATGAGCAGTTCTTC.

This clonotype was picked up many times. This chain joins TRBV28 and TRBJ2-4, with 7 bases lining up with TRBD1. J gave up 6 bases and V 4 bases, and 6 bases lay outside the gene matches. In germline, CDR1 is MDHEN, CDR2 SYDVKM. The CDR3 extends over 14 amino acids. The DNA of the CDR3 is TGTGCCAGCAGTTCCCCAGGGGGTGGAAACATTCAGTACTTC. Translation gives CASSSPGGGNIQYF. The full variable domain, in which reference TRBV28 and TRBJ2-4 provide the parts outside the CDR3, is DVKVTQSSRYLVKRTGEKVFLECVQDMDHENMFWYRQDPGLGLRLIYFSYDVKMKEKGDIPEGYSVSREKKERFSLILESASTNQTSMYLCASSSPGGGNIQYFGAGTRLSVL.

This clonotype was seen at least ten times. This chain connects TRBV11-2 to TRBJ2-7; TRBD1 matches 9 bases. This CDR3 is built from 16 residues. The germline V gene has CDR1 SGHAT and CDR2 FQNNGV. The V segment lost 5 bases and the J segment 1 base; nucleotides outside the gene matches: 9. CDR3 nucleotides: TGTGCCAGCAGCCTCACCAGCGGACAGGGGTCCTACGAGCAGTACTTC. Protein product: CASSLTSGQGSYEQYF.

This clonotype was seen more than once but under ten times. V and J are TRBV3-1 and TRBJ1-5, with 7 nucleotides matching TRBD1. Germline values: CDR1 LGHDT, CDR2 YNNKEL (reference sequence). This CDR3 spans 17 amino acids. The trim removed 1 base at V and 7 bases at J, leaving 13 bases unmatched. The CDR3 DNA reads as TGTGCCAGCAGCCAAGGTCTGTACGGACAGGAAGGCCAGCCCCAGCATTTT. Encoded protein: CASSQGLYGQEGQPQHF.

V and J are TRBV20-1 and TRBJ2-1, with TRBD2 matching over 7 bases. V shed 5 bases, J shed 6 bases, and the junction held 13 bases outside the gene matches. Germline lookup yields CDR1 DFQATT and CDR2 SNEGSKA (reference sequence). The CDR3 has 15 amino acids. CDR3 nucleotide sequence: TGCAGTGCTGGGGGGGGAGGGCCCTCCAGCAATGAGCAGTTCTTC. Its protein product is CSAGGGGPSSNEQFF.

This clonotype was seen ten or more times. The V and J genes are TRBV11-3 and TRBJ2-1; tentatively, D is TRBD1 or TRBD2 (6 bases each). CDR1 SGHNT and CDR2 YENEEA come from the germline V gene. Deletions cut 1 base from V and 5 bases from J, with 15 bases between. The CDR3 is made up of 16 amino acids. The CDR3 sequence is CASSLGWGDKDNEQFF. CDR3 nucleotides: TGTGCCAGCAGCTTAGGGTGGGGGGACAAAGACAATGAGCAGTTCTTC. The entire variable domain, with the rest obtained from reference TRBV11-3 and TRBJ2-1, is as follows: EAGVVQSPRYKIIEKKQPVAFWCNPISGHNTLYWYLQNLGQGPELLIRYENEEAVDDSQLPKDRFSAERLKGVDSTLKIQPAELGDSAVYLCASSLGWGDKDNEQFFGPGTRLTVL.

Many counts were recorded for this clonotype. V gene TRBV28 combines with J gene TRBJ2-3; 7 nucleotides agree with TRBD2. CDR3 size: 13 residues. V was pared by 8 bases and J by 2 bases, with 4 bases of the junction left unmatched. The germline gives CDR1 MDHEN, CDR2 SYDVKM. CDR3 protein: CASWGGVTDTQYF. The CDR3 DNA is TGTGCCAGCTGGGGGGGTGTCACAGATACGCAGTATTTT.

The chain links TRBV7-3 to TRBJ2-7; D remains ambiguous. Trimming took 5 bases from V and 4 from J, leaving 15 bases between them. Germline CDR1 SGHTA, CDR2 FQGTGA. The length of the CDR3 is 14 residues. For the CDR3, the DNA is TGTGCCAGCAGCGCCCGGGCCCCGAAGTACGAGCAGTACTTC. This translates into CASSARAPKYEQYF.